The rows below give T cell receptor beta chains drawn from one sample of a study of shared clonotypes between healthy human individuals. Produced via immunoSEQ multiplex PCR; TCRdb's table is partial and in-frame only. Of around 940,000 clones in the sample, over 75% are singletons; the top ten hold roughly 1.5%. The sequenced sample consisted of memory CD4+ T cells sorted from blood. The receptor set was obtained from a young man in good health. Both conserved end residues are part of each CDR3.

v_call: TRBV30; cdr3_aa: CASKGGGLSEKLFF
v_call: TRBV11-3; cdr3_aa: CASSLGLAGQETQYF
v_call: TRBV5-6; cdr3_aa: CASSYRGPYGYTF
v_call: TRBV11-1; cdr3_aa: CASSIPGTGWYEQFF
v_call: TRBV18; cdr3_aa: CASSRGQTQETQYF
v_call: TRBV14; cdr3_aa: CASSPFGTQKYEQYF
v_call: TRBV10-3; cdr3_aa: CAISGPPSVSTDTQYF
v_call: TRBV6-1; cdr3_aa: CASSVGGREQYF
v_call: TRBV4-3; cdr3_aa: CASSWGRTGELFF
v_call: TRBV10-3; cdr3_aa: CAISALDPSEAFF
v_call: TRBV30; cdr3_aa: CAWVQEFATDTQYF
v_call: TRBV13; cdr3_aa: CASSLAGGNYEQYF
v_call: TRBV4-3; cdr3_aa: CASSWEGTEQFF
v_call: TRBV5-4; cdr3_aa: CASSRAAQETQYF
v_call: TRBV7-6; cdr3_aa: CASSELAGVSEQYF
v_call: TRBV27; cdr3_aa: CASSPHLIAGGPRTNIQYF
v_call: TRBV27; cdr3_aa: CASSDRGKYYGYTF
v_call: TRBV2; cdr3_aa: CASSPTTGTFGNTIYF
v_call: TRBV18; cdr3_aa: CASSPPTSLVSNEQFF
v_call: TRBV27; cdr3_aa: CASSPWGLARNEQFF
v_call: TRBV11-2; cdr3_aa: CASSLKPSYEQYF
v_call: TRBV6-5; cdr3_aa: CASKTSGNNEQFF
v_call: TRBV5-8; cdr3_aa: CASSLTRTGLETQYF
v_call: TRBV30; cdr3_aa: CAWRLAGGRNIQYF
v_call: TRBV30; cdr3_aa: CAVTGGYGYTF
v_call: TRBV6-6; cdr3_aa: CASRAGEGGYFHEQYF
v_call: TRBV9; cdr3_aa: CASSAGTSLHEQFF
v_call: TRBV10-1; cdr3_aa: CASSDPSGNTGELFF
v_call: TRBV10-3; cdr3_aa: CAISAREGSNEQFF
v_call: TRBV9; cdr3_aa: CASSVAPGSEQYF
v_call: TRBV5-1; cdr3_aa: CASSFLTGAADTQYF